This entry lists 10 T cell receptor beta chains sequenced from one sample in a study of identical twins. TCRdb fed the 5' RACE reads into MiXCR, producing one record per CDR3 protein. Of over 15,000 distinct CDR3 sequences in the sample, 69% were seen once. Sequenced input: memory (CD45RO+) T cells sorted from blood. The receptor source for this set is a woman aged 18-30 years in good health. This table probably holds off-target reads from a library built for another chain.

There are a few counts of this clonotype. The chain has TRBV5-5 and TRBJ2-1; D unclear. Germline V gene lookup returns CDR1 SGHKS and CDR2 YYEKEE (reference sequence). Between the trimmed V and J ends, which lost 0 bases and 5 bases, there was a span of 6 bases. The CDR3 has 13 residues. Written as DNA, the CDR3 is TGTGCCAGCAGCTTGGGGGTGAACAATGAGCAGTTCTTC. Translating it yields CASSLGVNNEQFF.

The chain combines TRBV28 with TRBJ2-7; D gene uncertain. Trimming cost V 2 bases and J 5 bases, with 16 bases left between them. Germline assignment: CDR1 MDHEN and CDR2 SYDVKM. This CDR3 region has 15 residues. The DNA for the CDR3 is TGTGCCAGCAGTTTAGGTCTGTTAGGGCGAAACGAGCAGTACTTC. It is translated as CASSLGLLGRNEQYF.

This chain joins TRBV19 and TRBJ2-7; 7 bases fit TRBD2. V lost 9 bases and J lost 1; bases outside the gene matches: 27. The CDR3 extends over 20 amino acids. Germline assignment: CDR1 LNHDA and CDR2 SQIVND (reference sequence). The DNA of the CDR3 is TGTGCCAGCGCCCCCGGGAGACCTGATCTGACTAGCTTGAGGTCCTACGAGCAGTACTTC. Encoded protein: CASAPGRPDLTSLRSYEQYF.

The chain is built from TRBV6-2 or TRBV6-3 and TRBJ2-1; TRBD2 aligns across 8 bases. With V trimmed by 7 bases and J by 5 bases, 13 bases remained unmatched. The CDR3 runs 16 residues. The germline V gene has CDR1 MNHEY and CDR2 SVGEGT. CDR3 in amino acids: CASIPRWSGGHNEQFF. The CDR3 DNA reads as TGTGCCAGCATCCCGAGATGGAGCGGGGGACACAATGAGCAGTTCTTC.

As DNA, the CDR3 is TGTGCCAGCAGCGTCCTCTCGACAGGGGTAAACACTGAAGCTTTCTTT. It yields the protein CASSVLSTGVNTEAFF. The J gene is TRBJ1-1, the V gene TRBV9, with 8 bases lining up with TRBD1. This CDR3 region has 16 residues. The junction had 8 bases not matched to a gene; V was cut back by 2 bases and J by 2 bases. Germline assignment: CDR1 SGDLS and CDR2 YYNGEE.

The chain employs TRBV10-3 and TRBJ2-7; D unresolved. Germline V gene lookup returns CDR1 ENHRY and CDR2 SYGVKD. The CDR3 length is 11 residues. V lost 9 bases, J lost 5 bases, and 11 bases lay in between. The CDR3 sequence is CAIRRSDEQYF. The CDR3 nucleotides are TGTGCCATAAGAAGGTCGGACGAGCAGTACTTC.

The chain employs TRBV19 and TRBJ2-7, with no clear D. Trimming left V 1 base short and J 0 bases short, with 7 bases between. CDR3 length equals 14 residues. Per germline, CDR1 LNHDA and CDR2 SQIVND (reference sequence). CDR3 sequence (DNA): TGTGCCAGTAGTATAGTATTGACCTCCTACGAGCAGTACTTC. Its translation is CASSIVLTSYEQYF.

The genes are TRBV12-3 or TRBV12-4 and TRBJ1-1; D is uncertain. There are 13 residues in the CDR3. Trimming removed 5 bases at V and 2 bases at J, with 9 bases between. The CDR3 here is CASSGALNTEAFF. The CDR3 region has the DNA TGTGCCAGCAGTGGCGCCCTCAACACTGAAGCTTTCTTT.

The CDR3 protein is CASSLGQGELTEAFF. The CDR3, as DNA: TGTGCCAGCAGCTTGGGCCAGGGGGAACTCACTGAAGCTTTCTTT. This chain connects TRBV5-4 to TRBJ1-1, with 7 nucleotides matching TRBD1. In germline, CDR1 is SGHNT, CDR2 YYREEE (reference sequence). V shed 0 bases and J 4 bases; nucleotides not matched to a gene: 6. The CDR3 consists of 15 residues.

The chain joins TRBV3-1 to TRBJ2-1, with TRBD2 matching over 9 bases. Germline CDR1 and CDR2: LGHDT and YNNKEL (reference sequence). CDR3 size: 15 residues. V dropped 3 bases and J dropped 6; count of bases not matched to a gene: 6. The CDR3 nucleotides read TGTGCCAGCAGCCAGGCGGGAGGGCCGGGCAATGAGCAGTTCTTC. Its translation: CASSQAGGPGNEQFF.